This note documents a single TCR beta chain sequence. Its antigen is unidentified. This sample was taken from a study of cytomegalovirus exposure and HLA in healthy donors. Study conclusions and caveats: It was likely that a cluster of highly shared sequence variants was a sequencing artifact. HLA restriction was apparent for most CMV-associated TCR beta chains in a later analysis. TRBV6-2, TRBV6-3 and some other V segments were unresolvable in 87-base-pair reads. The study flagged about 160 TCR beta chains as cytomegalovirus-associated.

The PCR employed 60 Vbeta primers together with 13 Jbeta primers. Some clones are missing from TCRdb's copy, which holds only in-frame ones; the method was immunoSEQ multiplex PCR. The profile shows 90,000 or so clones, roughly three quarters of them singletons. Germline V gene sequence: CDR1 SGDLS, CDR2 YYNGEE. CDR3 length equals 12 residues. Trimming cost V 4 bases and J 4 bases, with 7 bases left between them. The chain combines TRBV9 with TRBJ2-3; no reliable D call. The specimen sequenced was PBMCs. The source is a woman aged 45-59 years in good health and CMV-seropositive. CDR3 residues: CASSPIADTQYF. The CDR3 DNA reads as TGTGCCAGCAGCCCTATTGCAGATACGCAGTATTTT.